The 25 T cell receptor beta chains listed next were all sequenced from one sample in a study of shared clonotypes between healthy human individuals. Produced via immunoSEQ multiplex PCR; TCRdb's table is partial and in-frame only. The sample carries 2 million to 2.5 million clones, under 95% recorded once. Positively selected for CCR7, the CD45RO-negative cells used as naive CD8 cells excluded terminally differentiated effector memory CD45RA+ cells. The sequenced sample was naive CD8+ T cells from PBMCs. All receptors come from a man between 18 and 29 years old in good health. Some clones in this sample may be carry-over from other donors' samples.

The gene calls are TRBV5-4 and TRBJ2-5; D uncertain. V lost 10 bases and J 3 bases, leaving 16 bases between the germline ends. The CDR3 runs 13 residues. Germline V gives CDR1 SGHNT, CDR2 YYREEE (reference sequence). CDR3 sequence reads: CASSLELEETQYF. The CDR3 bases are TGTGCCTCATCCCTGGAGCTTGAAGAGACCCAGTACTTC.

V usage is TRBV19 and J usage is TRBJ2-7; TRBD1 aligns across 8 bases. Germline CDR1 reads LNHDA; CDR2 reads SQIVND (reference sequence). The CDR3 runs to 15 residues. Unmatched junction bases numbered 13, after V lost 7 bases and J lost 5 bases. The CDR3 sequence is CASNYRSGQGDEQYF. The CDR3 DNA is TGTGCCAGTAATTATAGGTCCGGACAGGGCGACGAGCAGTACTTC.

The sample holds one count of this clone. Germline is not matched at one junction end, which may reflect a read error. J is TRBJ2-1 and V is TRBV19; 13 bases fit TRBD2. CDR1 LNHDA and CDR2 SQIVND come from the germline V gene (reference sequence). The CDR3 loop spans 15 amino acids. The CDR3 bases are TGTGCCAGTAGTACAACTAGCGGGAGGGACAAAGAGCAGTTCTTC. Translated: CASSTTSGRDKEQFF.

Details on this clone: Other DNA sequences in the same sample also yield this CDR3. The V call is TRBV9, the J call TRBJ1-1; D perhaps matches TRBD1 (5 bases). CDR1 SGDLS and CDR2 YYNGEE come from the germline V gene. V was clipped by 0 bases and J by 5 bases, with 8 bases between them. CDR3 size: 13 residues. CDR3 amino acids: CASSVGGRTEAFF. CDR3 sequence (DNA): TGTGCCAGCAGCGTAGGGGGCCGGACTGAAGCTTTCTTT.

This chain uses TRBV25-1 with TRBJ2-7; unclear D gene. The CDR3 loop spans 12 amino acids. The germline gives CDR1 MGHDK, CDR2 SYGVNS. V was trimmed by 6 bases and J by 0 bases, leaving 6 bases between them. The CDR3 coding sequence is TGTGCCAGCAGGTACAGCTCCTACGAGCAGTACTTC. It translates to CASRYSSYEQYF.

The V call is TRBV2, the J call TRBJ1-1, with D possibly TRBD1 on 5 matching bases. The CDR3 extends over 17 amino acids. Trimming removed 1 base from V and 0 bases from J, with 15 bases in between. Germline CDR1 and CDR2: SNHLY and FYNNEI. The CDR3 spells CASSEGAGGFLNTEAFF. As DNA, the CDR3 is TGTGCCAGCAGTGAAGGAGCTGGGGGGTTCTTGAACACTGAAGCTTTCTTT.

The CDR3 DNA reads as TGCAGCGTTCGGGGACAGGGGGTTTACGAGCAGTACTTC. Amino acid sequence: CSVRGQGVYEQYF. The chain is built from TRBV29-1 and TRBJ2-7; TRBD1 matches 11 bases. CDR1 is SQVTM and CDR2 is ANQGSEA in the germline V gene. The CDR3 has 13 amino acids. The V gene end was trimmed by 5 bases and the J gene end by 4 bases; junction bases not matched to a gene: 4.

This clone was seen a single time. The CDR3 DNA follows: TGTGCCAGTAGTATAGATGGGGAGGCCGTGGAGCAGTTCTTC. Translation gives CASSIDGEAVEQFF. The chain links TRBV19 to TRBJ2-1; TRBD2 is a possible D gene (6 bases). Per germline, CDR1 LNHDA and CDR2 SQIVND (reference sequence). Deletions cut 0 bases from V and 10 bases from J, with 13 bases between. The CDR3 covers 14 residues.

The CDR3: CASRGAGNTEAFF. CDR3 bases: TGCGCCAGCAGGGGAGCAGGGAACACTGAAGCTTTCTTT. This chain links TRBV5-1 with TRBJ1-1, with unresolved D. The CDR3 loop spans 13 amino acids. The V end was cut by 5 bases, the J end by 1 base, with 9 bases between. CDR1 and CDR2 from the germline V gene are SGHRS and YFSETQ.

The chain recombines TRBV9 with TRBJ1-1; TRBD1 might be the D (6 bases). From germline, CDR1 is SGDLS and CDR2 YYNGEE. V gave up 3 bases and J gave up 2 bases, with 11 bases separating them. The CDR3 sequence is 14 residues long. The CDR3 loop reads CASSGRDTNTEAFF. The CDR3, as DNA: TGTGCCAGCAGCGGTAGGGACACCAACACTGAAGCTTTCTTT.

This rearrangement joins TRBV6-6 to TRBJ1-5; D is unresolved. The CDR3 contains 13 residues. Trimming cost V 7 bases and J 5 bases, with 12 bases left between them. From germline, CDR1 is MNHNY and CDR2 SVGAGI (reference sequence). The CDR3 region has the DNA TGTGCCAGCACCCACCTCTGGGATCAGCCCCAGCATTTT. Its translation: CASTHLWDQPQHF.

This clone was found once. CDR3 nucleotides: TGTGCCTGGAGTCTCGGGACAGGGAACAATGGCTACACCTTC. Encoded protein: CAWSLGTGNNGYTF. The gene calls are TRBV30 and TRBJ1-2, with TRBD1 matching 9 bases. Germline CDR1 reads GTSNPN; CDR2 reads SVGIG (reference sequence). The J segment lost 6 bases and the V segment lost 2 bases, leaving 7 bases of the junction unmatched. The CDR3 length is 14 residues. The full variable domain, with the rest looked up from reference TRBV30 and TRBJ1-2, is SQTIHQWPATLVQPVGSPLSLECTVEGTSNPNLYWYRQAAGRGLQLLFYSVGIGQISSEVPQNLSASRPQDRQFILSSKKLLLSDSGFYLCAWSLGTGNNGYTFGSGTRLTVV.

The chain employs TRBV7-2 and TRBJ2-7; no reliable D call. Trimming removed 5 bases at V and 3 bases at J, with 11 bases between. The CDR3 extends over 13 amino acids. Germline CDR1 reads SGHTA; CDR2 reads FQGNSA. The CDR3 DNA reads TGTGCCAGCAGCCGTCTCTTGGACTACGAGCAGTACTTC. Protein product: CASSRLLDYEQYF.

The J gene is TRBJ2-3, the V gene TRBV27; D is uncertain. Germline CDR1 is MNHEY and CDR2 is SMNVEV (reference sequence). V lost 5 bases to trimming and J lost 2 bases, with 8 bases between them. The length of the CDR3 is 13 residues. In DNA, the CDR3 is TGTGCCAGCAGTGGAGACATCACAGATACGCAGTATTTT. Translating gives CASSGDITDTQYF.

The chain links TRBV5-6 to TRBJ2-2; the D call may be TRBD1 or TRBD2 (5 bases each). CDR1 and CDR2 (germline): SGHDT, YYEEEE. V lost 3 bases and J 4 bases, leaving 16 bases between the germline ends. The CDR3 is 16 residues long. The CDR3 reads CASSYRDQGSTGELFF. CDR3 nucleotides: TGTGCCAGCAGCTATAGGGACCAAGGGAGCACCGGGGAGCTGTTTTTT.

Points on this clone: The sample holds other DNA sequences that translate to the same CDR3. This chain links TRBV19 with TRBJ1-1, with D perhaps matching TRBD1 (5 bases). This CDR3 contains 13 residues. CDR1 LNHDA and CDR2 SQIVND come from the germline V gene (reference sequence). Trimming cost V 3 bases and J 3 bases, with 8 bases left between them. For the CDR3, the DNA is TGTGCCAGTAGTATTAGGGGATACACTGAAGCTTTCTTT. This gives the protein CASSIRGYTEAFF.

V is TRBV7-9 and J is TRBJ1-4; maybe TRBD1 (6 bases). CDR1 and CDR2 (germline): SEHNR, FQNEAQ (reference sequence). Trimming shortened V by 5 bases and J by 7 bases, and 14 bases separated the two germline ends. The CDR3 totals 14 residues. The CDR3 DNA reads as TGTGCCAGCAGCCCCACAGGGCGTGGTGAAAAACTGTTTTTT. This gives the protein CASSPTGRGEKLFF. The full variable domain, its missing parts supplied by reference TRBV7-9 and TRBJ1-4, is DTGVSQNPRHKITKRGQNVTFRCDPISEHNRLYWYRQTLGQGPEFLTYFQNEAQLEKSRLLSDRFSAERPKGSFSTLEIQRTEQGDSAMYLCASSPTGRGEKLFFGSGTQLSVL.

The rearrangement joins TRBV19 to TRBJ2-7, with D unclear. This CDR3 contains 14 residues. Germline V gene data show CDR1 as LNHDA and CDR2 as SQIVND (reference sequence). Trimming removed 1 base from V and 3 bases from J, with 10 bases in between. Here the CDR3 DNA reads TGTGCCAGTAGTATAGCGGATGAATTCTACGAGCAGTACTTC. Encoded protein: CASSIADEFYEQYF.

The gene calls are TRBV29-1 and TRBJ2-2, with no clear D. V shed 0 bases and J shed 5 bases, with 7 bases lying between them. The length of the CDR3 is 13 residues. The germline CDR1 and CDR2 sequences are SQVTM and ANQGSEA. The CDR3 sequence is CSVEDRVTGELFF. In nucleotides, the CDR3 is TGCAGCGTTGAAGATCGTGTAACCGGGGAGCTGTTTTTT.

The chain has TRBV27 and TRBJ2-7; weak D call: TRBD1 (5 bases). V lost 2 bases, J lost 2 bases, and 10 bases lay in between. The CDR3 is 14 amino acids. Germline CDR1 MNHEY, CDR2 SMNVEV (reference sequence). The CDR3 region is CASSLEDRTYEQYF. In DNA, the CDR3 is TGTGCCAGCAGTTTAGAAGACAGAACCTACGAGCAGTACTTC.

As for this clone: The same CDR3 is also encoded by other DNA sequences in this sample. The V and J genes are TRBV4-1 and TRBJ1-3; no clear D gene. The CDR3 runs to 15 residues. Germline-derived CDR1 and CDR2 are MGHRA and YSYEKL. Between the trimmed V and J ends, which lost 1 base and 0 bases, there was a span of 7 bases. The CDR3 loop is CASSQVKGSGNTIYF. DNA of the CDR3: TGCGCCAGCAGCCAAGTAAAAGGCTCTGGAAACACCATATATTTT.

The V call is TRBV10-2, the J call TRBJ2-7; possible D gene TRBD1, 5 bases. CDR3 length: 14 amino acids. CDR1 is WSHSY and CDR2 is SAAADI in the germline V gene. The ends were cut back, 0 bases at V and 5 bases at J, with 11 bases in the middle. The CDR3 loop reads CASSESLGVNEQYF. CDR3 DNA sequence: TGCGCCAGCAGTGAGTCGCTAGGGGTCAACGAGCAGTACTTC.

This chain connects TRBV5-6 to TRBJ1-1; D might be TRBD1 (5 bases). Deletions cut 4 bases from V and 9 bases from J, with 13 bases between. CDR3 size: 12 residues. Germline CDR1 reads SGHDT; CDR2 reads YYEEEE. In DNA form, the CDR3 reads TGTGCCAGCAGCCCAGGGACGGATCAAGCTTTCTTT. Residues: CASSPGTDQAFF.

The V gene is TRBV15, the J gene TRBJ2-7, with TRBD1 matching over 12 bases. The V gene's germline CDR1 is LNHNV and CDR2 YYDKDF (reference sequence). The V segment lost 3 bases and the J segment 2 bases; nucleotides outside the gene matches: 2. CDR3 length: 15 amino acids. CDR3 in DNA: TGTGCCACCAGCAGCGGGACAGGGGGCCCCTACGAGCAGTACTTC. Translating gives CATSSGTGGPYEQYF.

V usage is TRBV5-1 and J usage is TRBJ2-1; D gene ambiguous. The CDR3 sequence is 13 residues long. Per the germline V gene, CDR1 is SGHRS and CDR2 is YFSETQ. The V and J ends lost 5 bases and 7 bases respectively, with 13 bases between them. Here the CDR3 reads CASRPVGVNEQFF. The CDR3, as DNA: TGCGCCAGCAGACCGGTTGGGGTTAATGAGCAGTTCTTC.